This TCR beta chain was captured in a study of CXCR3-negative and CXCR3-positive naive CD8 T cells. Findings of the study overall: The TRB CDR3s that CXCR3-positive naive cells carried were more hydrophobic than those of CXCR3-negative naive cells. Fresh PBMCs served for most assays, and CXCR3 expression fell partially after cryopreservation. TRBV-TRBJ usage was alike in naive CXCR3-negative and CXCR3-positive cells but differed in memory cells. High diversity, comparable across both naive subsets, contrasted with much lower diversity in memory CD8+ cells.

A word on this clonotype: Its antigen is unknown.

The CDR3 contains 15 residues. Germline assignment: CDR1 MNHEY and CDR2 SVGEGT. A CD45RO-CCR7+CD27+CD95- phenotype identified naive CD8+ T cells. With UMI labels, 5' RACE was used to prepare the TRB cDNA libraries. TCRdb reprocessed the 5' RACE reads, with one entry per CDR3 protein and no DNA. The ten most abundant clones cover 1.4% to 1.5% of a sample with about 5,200 distinct CDR3 sequences. Source material: naive CXCR3+ CD8+ T cells from blood. Documented subset: CD45RO-CCR7+CD27+CD95- naive CD8+ T cells expressing CXCR3 (TNR3+). The TCR originated in a human donor in good health. Some clones in this sample may be carry-over from other donors' samples. The chain links TRBV6-2 or TRBV6-3 to TRBJ1-2; TCRdb's D gene call, TRBD1, goes unchecked for lack of DNA. The CDR3 sequence is CASSLYPGSNYGYTF.